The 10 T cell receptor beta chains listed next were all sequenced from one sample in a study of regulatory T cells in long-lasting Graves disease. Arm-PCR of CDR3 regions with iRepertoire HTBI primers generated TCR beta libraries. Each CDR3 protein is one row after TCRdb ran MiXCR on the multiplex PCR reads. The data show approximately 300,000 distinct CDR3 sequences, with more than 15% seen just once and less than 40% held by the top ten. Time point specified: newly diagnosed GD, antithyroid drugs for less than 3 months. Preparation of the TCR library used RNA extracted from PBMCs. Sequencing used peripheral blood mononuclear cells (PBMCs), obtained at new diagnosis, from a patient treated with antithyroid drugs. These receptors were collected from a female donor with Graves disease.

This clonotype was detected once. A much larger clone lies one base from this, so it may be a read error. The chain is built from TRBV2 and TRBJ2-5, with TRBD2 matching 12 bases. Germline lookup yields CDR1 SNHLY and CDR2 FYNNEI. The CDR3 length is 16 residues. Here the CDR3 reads CASSSGTSGYQETQHF. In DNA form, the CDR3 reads TGTGCCAGCAGCTCGGGGACTAGCGGGTACCAAGAGACCCAGCACTTC.

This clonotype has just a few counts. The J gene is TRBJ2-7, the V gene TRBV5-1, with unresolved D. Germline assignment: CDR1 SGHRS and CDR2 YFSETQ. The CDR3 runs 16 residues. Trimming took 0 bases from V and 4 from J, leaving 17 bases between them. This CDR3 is CASSLATVGRSYEQYF. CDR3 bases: TGCGCCAGCAGCTTGGCGACGGTAGGAAGGAGTTACGAGCAGTACTTC. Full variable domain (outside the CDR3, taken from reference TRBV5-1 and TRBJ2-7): KAGVTQTPRYLIKTRGQQVTLSCSPISGHRSVSWYQQTPGQGLQFLFEYFSETQRNKGNFPGRFSGRQFSNSRSEMNVSTLELGDSALYLCASSLATVGRSYEQYFGPGTRLTVT.

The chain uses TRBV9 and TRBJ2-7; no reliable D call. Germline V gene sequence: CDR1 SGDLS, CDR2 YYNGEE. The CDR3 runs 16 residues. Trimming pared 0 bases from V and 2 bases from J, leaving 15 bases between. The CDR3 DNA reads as TGTGCCAGCAGCGTAGAGCCCTTGTGGCGGACCTACGAGCAGTACTTC. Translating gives CASSVEPLWRTYEQYF.

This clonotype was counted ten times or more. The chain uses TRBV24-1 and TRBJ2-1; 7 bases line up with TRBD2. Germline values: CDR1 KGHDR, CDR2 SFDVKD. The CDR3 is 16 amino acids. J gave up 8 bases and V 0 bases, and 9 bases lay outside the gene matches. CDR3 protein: CATSDLAGGSIDEQFF. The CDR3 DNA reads TGTGCCACCAGTGATTTGGCTGGCGGGAGTATCGATGAGCAGTTCTTC.

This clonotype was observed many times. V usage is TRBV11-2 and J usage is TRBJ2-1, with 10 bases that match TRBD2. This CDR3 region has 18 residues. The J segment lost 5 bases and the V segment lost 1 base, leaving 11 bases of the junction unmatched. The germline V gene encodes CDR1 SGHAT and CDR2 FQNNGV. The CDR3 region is CASSLGTGGLAANNEQFF. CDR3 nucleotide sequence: TGTGCCAGCAGCTTAGGGACTGGAGGACTAGCGGCCAACAATGAGCAGTTCTTC.

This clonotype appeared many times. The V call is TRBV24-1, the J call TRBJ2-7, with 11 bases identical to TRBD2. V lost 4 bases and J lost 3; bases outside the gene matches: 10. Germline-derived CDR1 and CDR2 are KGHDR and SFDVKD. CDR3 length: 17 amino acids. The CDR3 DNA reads TGTGCCACCAGTGACGGGACTAGCGGATACTCCTTCTACGAGCAGTACTTC. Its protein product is CATSDGTSGYSFYEQYF.

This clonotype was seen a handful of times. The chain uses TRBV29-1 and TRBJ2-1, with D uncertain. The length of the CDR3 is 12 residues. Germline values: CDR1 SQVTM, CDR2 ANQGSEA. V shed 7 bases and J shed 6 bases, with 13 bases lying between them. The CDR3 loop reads CSAGPHINEQFF. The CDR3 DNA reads TGCAGCGCCGGCCCCCATATCAATGAGCAGTTCTTC.

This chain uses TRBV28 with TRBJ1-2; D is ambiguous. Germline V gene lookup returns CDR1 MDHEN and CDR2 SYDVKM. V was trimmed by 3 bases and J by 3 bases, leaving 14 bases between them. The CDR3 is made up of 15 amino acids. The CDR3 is CASSFPLQLHYGYTF. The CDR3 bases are TGTGCCAGCAGTTTCCCGCTACAGCTGCACTATGGCTACACCTTC.

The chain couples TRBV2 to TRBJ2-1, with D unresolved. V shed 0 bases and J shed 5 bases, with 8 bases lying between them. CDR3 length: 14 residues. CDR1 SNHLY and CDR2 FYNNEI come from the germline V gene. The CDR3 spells CASSEAVHDNEQFF. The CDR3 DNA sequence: TGTGCCAGCAGTGAAGCGGTACACGACAATGAGCAGTTCTTC. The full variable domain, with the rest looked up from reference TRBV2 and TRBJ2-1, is EPEVTQTPSHQVTQMGQEVILRCVPISNHLYFYWYRQILGQKVEFLVSFYNNEISEKSEIFDDQFSVERPDGSNFTLKIRSTKLEDSAMYFCASSEAVHDNEQFFGPGTRLTVL.

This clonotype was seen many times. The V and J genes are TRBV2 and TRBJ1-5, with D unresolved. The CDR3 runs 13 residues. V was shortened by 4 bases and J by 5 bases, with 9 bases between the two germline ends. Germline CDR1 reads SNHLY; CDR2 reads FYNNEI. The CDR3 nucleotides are TGTGCCAGCAGTGTAGGGAGGGATCAGCCCCAGCATTTT. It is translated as CASSVGRDQPQHF.